Each of the 18 T cell receptor beta chains below was sequenced from the same sample in a study of tumor-infiltrating lymphocytes in primary liver carcinoma (dated by TCRdb to 2016 to 2017). Without any cell sorting, total RNA and DNA were co-extracted from about 20-30 mg of bulk tissue using the AllPrep DNA/RNA mini kit. Sequencing took place on an Illumina HiSeq 2500. Using a constant-region primer and ProtoScript II reverse transcriptase, TCRbeta-specific cDNA was reverse-transcribed from roughly 500 ng total RNA. TCRbeta libraries were built with three nested multiplex PCR rounds, a slightly modified ARM-PCR procedure. Multiplex TRBV1-TRBV30 forward primers and a Cbeta reverse primer were used in the first two PCR rounds, each of which was run for 9 to 11 cycles. The raw public data were reprocessed by TCRdb itself: fastp quality trimming at Q25, MiXCR clonotype calling, in-frame beta chains only. Every entry covers one CDR3 protein and lists the most common genes and DNA from its rows. This sample gives around 100,000 distinct CDR3 sequences in total; around two thirds of them show up just once. Approximately 12% of the sample rests with the top ten.

Source material: liver tumor tissue from sampling region 2. Sample cell subset or site, as interpreted from the label and publication: tumor region T2, inferior pole. These receptors originate from a woman aged 60-75 years with primary liver carcinoma and hepatitis B virus infection.

This clonotype has at least ten counts. This chain connects TRBV7-9 to TRBJ2-5, with TRBD2 matching 8 bases. CDR3 length: 14 residues. The J segment lost 5 bases and the V segment lost 5 bases, leaving 7 bases of the junction unmatched. Looked up from germline, CDR1 is SEHNR and CDR2 is FQNEAQ (reference sequence). CDR3 DNA: TGTGCCAGCAGCCCGGGGGGGGTTATGGAGACCCAGTACTTC. Amino acids: CASSPGGVMETQYF.

This chain connects TRBV5-1 to TRBJ2-7, with 7 positions matching TRBD1. Trimming cost V 2 bases and J 6 bases; bases outside gene matches: 8. Germline V lookup: CDR1 SGHRS, CDR2 YFSETQ. The CDR3 consists of 14 residues. For the CDR3, the DNA is TGCGCCAGCAGCTTATCAGGGGGAGTGAGCGAGCAGTACTTC. Translating it yields CASSLSGGVSEQYF.

Notes on this clonotype: This CDR3 is missing its conserved last phenylalanine or tryptophan, likely due to a read error. The gene calls are TRBV11-2 and TRBJ1-1; no firm D call. The CDR3 spans 16 residues. Germline V gene sequence: CDR1 SGHAT, CDR2 FQNNGV. The CDR3 protein is CVSSFGSQVMNTEAFI. In nucleotides, the CDR3 is TGTGTCAGCAGCTTCGGGAGTCAGGTAATGAACACTGAAGCTTTCATT.

This clonotype was found many times. The J gene is TRBJ2-1, the V gene TRBV12-3 or TRBV12-4; D may be TRBD1 (5 bases). V gave up 6 bases and J gave up 14 bases, with 17 bases separating them. The CDR3 runs 12 residues. The DNA of the CDR3 is TGTGCCAGCAGACCCTTAGGGGCTAGGGAGTTCTTC. Its translation is CASRPLGAREFF.

Details on this clonotype: The junction differs from germline at one of its ends, possibly a read error. CDR3 loop: CASSLEVTAITPLHF. As DNA, the CDR3 is TGTGCAAGCAGCTTAGAAGTGACAGCTATCACACCCCTCCACTTT. The chain links TRBV11-3 to TRBJ1-6, with D perhaps matching TRBD1 (5 bases). Germline V gene sequence: CDR1 SGHNT, CDR2 YENEEA. The CDR3 totals 15 residues.

This clonotype was seen ten or more times. This sequence joins TRBV6-1 and TRBJ1-5; 7 bases line up with TRBD1. The V gene end was trimmed by 6 bases and the J gene end by 7 bases; junction bases not matched to a gene: 6. Germline-derived CDR1 and CDR2 are MNHNS and SASEGT. The CDR3 spans 13 residues. The CDR3 loop reads CASSYRGGQPQHF. The CDR3 coding sequence is TGTGCCAGCAGCTACAGGGGTGGGCAGCCCCAGCATTTT.

Turning to this clonotype: This may be a read error: a much more frequent sequence differs by one nucleotide. The chain couples TRBV7-9 to TRBJ1-1, with no clear D. The V and J ends lost 3 bases and 1 base respectively, with 9 bases between them. The CDR3 sequence is 14 residues long. CDR1 is SEHNR and CDR2 is FQNEAQ in the germline V gene (reference sequence). In nucleotides, the CDR3 is TGTGCCAGCAGCTTCCAGCGGCAGAACACTGAAGCTTTCTTT. Translated, it gives CASSFQRQNTEAFF. The variable domain in full, with the rest retrieved from reference TRBV7-9 and TRBJ1-1, is DTGVSQNPRHKITKRGQNVTFRCDPISEHNRLYWYRQTLGQGPEFLTYFQNEAQLEKSRLLSDRFSAERPKGSFSTLEIQRTEQGDSAMYLCASSFQRQNTEAFFGQGTRLTVV.

A note on this clonotype: The germline gene is not matched at one end of the junction; a read error may be the cause. The chain has TRBV6-5 and TRBJ2-1; D is perhaps TRBD2 (7 bases). Germline CDR1 and CDR2: MNHEY and SVGAGI. CDR3 length equals 13 residues. The DNA of the CDR3 is TGTACCAGCCAAAGGGGGGGGGCCAATGAGCAGTTCTTC. The encoded protein is CTSQRGGANEQFF.

This sequence joins TRBV11-2 and TRBJ1-2; D is perhaps TRBD1 (5 bases). This CDR3 comprises 14 residues. V was cut by 3 bases and J by 12 bases, with 20 bases left in between. Looked up from germline, CDR1 is SGHAT and CDR2 is FQNNGV. The CDR3 is CASSFSQANQGNTF. CDR3 sequence (DNA): TGTGCCAGCAGCTTTTCACAGGCTAACCAAGGCAACACCTTC.

For this clonotype: At one end, the junction sequence differs from germline, possibly due to a read error. The chain employs TRBV11-2 and TRBJ2-3, with D possibly matching TRBD2 (5 bases). This CDR3 is built from 14 residues. Germline lookup yields CDR1 SGHAT and CDR2 FQNNGV. CDR3 amino acids: CTSSLVGSIDTQYF. CDR3 in DNA: TGTACCAGCAGCTTAGTTGGGAGTATAGATACGCAGTATTTT. Variable domain in full (rest from reference TRBV11-2 and TRBJ2-3): EAGVAQSPRYKIIEKRQSVAFWCNPISGHATLYWYQQILGQGPKLLIQFQNNGVVDDSQLPKDRFSAERLKGVDSTLKIQPAKLEDSAVYLCTSSLVGSIDTQYFGPGTRLTVL.

This clonotype was seen repeatedly, ten times or more. In DNA, the CDR3 is TGCGCCAGCAGCCAAGATCTGAGAGTCTCTGGGGCCAACGTCCTGACTTTC. It translates to CASSQDLRVSGANVLTF. The chain is built from TRBV4-1 and TRBJ2-6; D is undetermined. The CDR3 sequence is 17 residues long. The V gene's germline CDR1 is MGHRA and CDR2 YSYEKL. V lost 0 bases and J 0 bases, leaving 9 bases between the germline ends.

With regard to this clonotype: A much larger clonotype is one base distant, so this may be a read error. The V call is TRBV30, the J call TRBJ1-1; maybe TRBD1 (5 bases). The CDR3 contains 11 residues. Germline V lookup: CDR1 GTSNPN, CDR2 SVGIG (reference sequence). Here the CDR3 DNA reads TGTGTCTGGAGCGGGGGCACTGAAGCTTTCTTT. It encodes CVWSGGTEAFF.

This clonotype was observed a few times. The junction does not match germline at one end; this may be a read error. The CDR3 DNA follows: TGTGCCACCAGTTCTAGGGCCGGACAGGGATTGGGAGGGGCCAGCGTCCTGACTTTC. Translating it yields CATSSRAGQGLGGASVLTF. The chain couples TRBV24-1 to TRBJ2-6; D may be TRBD1 (8 bases). Germline V gene data show CDR1 as KGHDR and CDR2 as SFDVKD. This CDR3 has 19 amino acids.

In the case of this clonotype: Lacking the conserved final phenylalanine or tryptophan, this CDR3 likely reflects a read error. The chain is built from TRBV11-2 and TRBJ2-2, with a tentative D call TRBD2 (5 bases). Germline V gene sequence: CDR1 SGHAT, CDR2 FQNNGV. This CDR3 has 15 residues. CDR3: CARSPPQGPTGKLFS. In DNA, the CDR3 is TGTGCCAGAAGCCCTCCGCAAGGACCGACCGGGAAGCTGTTTTCT.

A word on this clonotype: An end of the junction differs from the germline gene, which may be a read error. The V gene is TRBV14, the J gene TRBJ2-7; the D gene is possibly TRBD1 (6 bases). CDR1 is SGHDN and CDR2 is FVKESK in the germline V gene. The length of the CDR3 is 15 residues. The CDR3 region is CVSSHVGAGANEQYF. The CDR3 DNA is TGTGTCAGCAGCCATGTGGGGGCAGGGGCCAACGAGCAGTACTTC.

This clonotype was found a few times. Just one base apart from a much larger clone, this may be a read error. The rearrangement uses TRBV12-3 or TRBV12-4 and TRBJ2-5, with D uncertain. This CDR3 comprises 13 residues. The CDR3: CVSSHGMGETQYF. CDR3 nucleotides: TGTGTCAGCAGTCACGGTATGGGAGAGACCCAGTACTTC.

This clonotype appeared many times. The J gene is TRBJ2-5, the V gene TRBV6-1, with D unresolved. Germline lookup yields CDR1 MNHNS and CDR2 SASEGT. V lost 2 bases to trimming and J lost 4 bases, with 5 bases between them. The CDR3 runs to 12 residues. CDR3 nucleotides: TGTGCCAGCAGTGAATGGCGAGAGACCCAGTACTTC. It encodes CASSEWRETQYF.

With regard to this clonotype: The junction does not match germline at one end; this may be a read error. The chain links TRBV28 to TRBJ1-2; unclear D gene. The CDR3 extends over 17 amino acids. Germline V gene data show CDR1 as MDHEN and CDR2 as SYDVKM. The CDR3: CASSPVVRNLPNYGCTF. The CDR3, as DNA: TGTGCCAGCAGCCCCGTGGTACGGAACCTTCCTAACTATGGCTGCACCTTC.